This T cell receptor (beta chain) was retrieved from a study of shared clonotypes between healthy human individuals. Clones were sequenced by immunoSEQ multiplex PCR, and TCRdb holds only the in-frame ones, with some missing. The sample yields about 2.4 million clones, about 92% seen once. The V and J ends lost 0 bases and 4 bases respectively, with 10 bases between them. CDR1 is SGHRS, CDR2 YFSETQ, per germline. This CDR3 region has 14 residues. The sample holds one count of this clone. The sequence was obtained from a young man in good health. The gene calls are TRBV5-1 and TRBJ1-1; no reliable D call. Specimen: naive CD4+ T cells sorted from blood. Subset denoted: CD45RA+ positively selected. In nucleotides, the CDR3 is TGCGCCAGCAGCTTGGAGGCCTCAGGCACTGAAGCTTTCTTT. Amino acids: CASSLEASGTEAFF. Full variable domain (outside the CDR3, taken from reference TRBV5-1 and TRBJ1-1): KAGVTQTPRYLIKTRGQQVTLSCSPISGHRSVSWYQQTPGQGLQFLFEYFSETQRNKGNFPGRFSGRQFSNSRSEMNVSTLELGDSALYLCASSLEASGTEAFFGQGTRLTVV.